The next 28 T cell receptor beta chains were all read from a single sample in a study of CD8 T cells in ankylosing spondylitis. Study-level points and caveats: Characteristic of ankylosing spondylitis blood, it appeared, was a TCR beta motif comprising about eight highly homologous variants.

These receptors have no known antigen. TCRdb re-called the 5' RACE reads with MiXCR, one entry per CDR3 protein. Among around 540,000 distinct CDR3 sequences listed, 9.5% to 15% were seen once. The sequenced material came from blood, either unsorted or a sorted T cell fraction (not recorded which). Every receptor here comes from a male donor with ankylosing spondylitis.

The chain is built from TRBV7-6 and TRBJ1-1; D is ambiguous. V shed 0 bases and J shed 0 bases, with 8 bases lying between them. The germline gives CDR1 SGHVS, CDR2 FNYEAQ. The length of the CDR3 is 15 residues. The CDR3 region is CASSLAPNMNTEAFF. The CDR3 DNA follows: TGTGCCAGCAGCTTAGCGCCGAACATGAACACTGAAGCTTTCTTT.

DNA for the CDR3: TGTGCCAGCAGCCCTAGGACTAGCGGGACGTCCGAGCAGTACTTC. Its protein product is CASSPRTSGTSEQYF. The rearrangement joins TRBV3-1 to TRBJ2-7; 12 bases are a match to TRBD2. CDR3 length: 15 residues. Germline values: CDR1 LGHDT, CDR2 YNNKEL (reference sequence). Trimming took 4 bases from V and 6 from J; bases not matched to a gene: 7.

This clonotype was picked up a small number of times. The chain couples TRBV5-1 to TRBJ1-2, with TRBD1 matching 9 bases. The CDR3 consists of 16 residues. With 3 bases clipped from V and 3 bases from J, the junction kept 9 bases outside the gene matches. Germline V gene data show CDR1 as SGHRS and CDR2 as YFSETQ. In DNA, the CDR3 is TGCGCCAGCAGCTCCGACCCACAGGGGGCGGACTATGGCTACACCTTC. It is translated as CASSSDPQGADYGYTF.

V is TRBV2 and J is TRBJ2-3; TRBD2 aligns across 9 bases. Germline CDR1 SNHLY, CDR2 FYNNEI. This CDR3 contains 17 residues. Trimming at V came to 4 bases and at J to 1 base, leaving 9 bases not matched to a gene. This CDR3 is CASSGGETSGRTDTQYF. The CDR3 DNA sequence: TGTGCCAGCAGTGGAGGGGAGACTAGCGGCCGCACAGATACGCAGTATTTT.

This clonotype was detected many times. The chain combines TRBV3-1 with TRBJ1-5; D unresolved. The CDR3 consists of 14 residues. Trimming removed 4 bases from V and 7 bases from J, with 14 bases in between. Germline V gives CDR1 LGHDT, CDR2 YNNKEL (reference sequence). For the CDR3, the DNA is TGTGCCAGCAGCCTAAAACCTGGTCAACAGCCCCAGCATTTT. This translates into CASSLKPGQQPQHF.

Written as DNA, the CDR3 is TGTGCCAGCAGTGAGTTCGCCGAGCAGTACTTC. Translation gives CASSEFAEQYF. This chain links TRBV6-1 with TRBJ2-7; no clear D. CDR1 and CDR2 from the germline V gene are MNHNS and SASEGT. The CDR3 runs to 11 residues. The V end lost 3 bases, the J end lost 6 bases, and 6 bases lay between the germline ends.

This clonotype was counted only a few times. In DNA form, the CDR3 reads TGTGCCAGCAGCTTAGATGGGGGGGGGACCGGCACAGATACGCAGTATTTT. Translated: CASSLDGGGTGTDTQYF. The chain carries TRBV7-8 and TRBJ2-3; 7 bases agree with TRBD2. V dropped 1 base and J dropped 1; count of bases not matched to a gene: 8. The CDR3 contains 17 residues. Germline loops: CDR1 SGHVS, CDR2 FQNEAQ.

The chain has TRBV12-3 or TRBV12-4 and TRBJ1-2; 8 bases map to TRBD1. With 7 bases clipped from V and 3 bases from J, the junction kept 7 bases outside the gene matches. CDR3 length: 14 amino acids. For the CDR3, the DNA is TGTGCCAGCACCCGACAGGGGAAGGACTATGGCTACACCTTC. Translating gives CASTRQGKDYGYTF.

This clonotype has more than one count but fewer than ten. The chain uses TRBV4-2 and TRBJ2-2; D gene unclear. V dropped 0 bases and J dropped 4 bases, with 6 bases sitting between them. Per the germline V gene, CDR1 is LGHNA and CDR2 is YNFKEQ. CDR3 length: 14 residues. The CDR3 DNA is TGTGCCAGCAGCCAAGATCTAATCACCGGGGAGCTGTTTTTT. Translation gives CASSQDLITGELFF.

This rearrangement joins TRBV20-1 to TRBJ2-3; D unresolved. The germline V gene encodes CDR1 DFQATT and CDR2 SNEGSKA (reference sequence). Trimming shortened V by 6 bases and J by 0 bases, and 13 bases separated the two germline ends. This CDR3 is built from 14 residues. CDR3 bases: TGCAGTGCGGGCGGCCTCGTCAGCACAGATACGCAGTATTTT. It yields the protein CSAGGLVSTDTQYF.

This clonotype was picked up a small number of times. J is TRBJ2-5 and V is TRBV20-1; 8 positions match TRBD1. CDR3 length: 12 residues. The V gene's germline CDR1 is DFQATT and CDR2 SNEGSKA (reference sequence). V was clipped by 3 bases and J by 5 bases; unmatched bases: 2. The CDR3 coding sequence is TGCAGTGCTAGGGGACAGGCGGAGACCCAGTACTTC. Protein sequence: CSARGQAETQYF.

The chain employs TRBV24-1 and TRBJ1-1, with 9 bases fitting TRBD1. The germline V gene has CDR1 KGHDR and CDR2 SFDVKD. The CDR3 contains 16 residues. V gave up 4 bases and J gave up 3 bases; unmatched junction bases: 8. The CDR3 is CATSEGGTGRYTEAFF. The CDR3, as DNA: TGTGCCACCAGTGAGGGGGGGACAGGGAGGTACACTGAAGCTTTCTTT.

This clonotype showed up just a few times. The rearrangement joins TRBV20-1 to TRBJ2-1; D might be TRBD1 or TRBD2, each matching 5 bases. This CDR3 comprises 13 residues. Per germline, CDR1 DFQATT and CDR2 SNEGSKA (reference sequence). The CDR3 region is CSQGDLTYNEQFF. DNA of the CDR3: TGCTCCCAAGGGGACCTAACTTACAATGAGCAGTTCTTC.

This clonotype was seen many times. One end of the junction varies from germline; a read error may be responsible. CDR3 sequence (DNA): TGCGCCAGCAGCTTCGCCTACAATGAGCAGTTCTTC. The encoded protein is CASSFAYNEQFF. V and J are TRBV12-3 or TRBV12-4 and TRBJ2-1, with D unresolved. This CDR3 has 12 residues.

Many counts were recorded for this clonotype. The chain combines TRBV5-1 with TRBJ2-7, with D perhaps TRBD2 (6 bases). Germline CDR1 SGHRS, CDR2 YFSETQ. The CDR3 sequence is 16 residues long. Trimming removed 0 bases from V and 5 bases from J, with 18 bases in between. The CDR3, as DNA: TGCGCCAGCAGCTTGGTAGTAGCGGAAGCCTTAAACGAGCAGTACTTC. It yields the protein CASSLVVAEALNEQYF.

The chain has TRBV7-9 and TRBJ2-5, with 8 positions matching TRBD1. The CDR3 totals 15 residues. Germline V gene sequence: CDR1 SEHNR, CDR2 FQNEAQ (reference sequence). The J segment lost 5 bases and the V segment lost 5 bases, leaving 10 bases of the junction unmatched. CDR3: CASSPRTGRYETQYF. The CDR3 region has the DNA TGTGCCAGCAGCCCGCGGACAGGGAGGTACGAGACCCAGTACTTC.

The sample holds a few counts of this clonotype. The chain uses TRBV5-1 and TRBJ1-6, with D tentatively TRBD1 (5 bases). The V end lost 5 bases, the J end lost 3 bases, and 6 bases lay between the germline ends. The germline gives CDR1 SGHRS, CDR2 YFSETQ. This CDR3 has 13 residues. The DNA for the CDR3 is TGCGCCAGCAGGGGGGACTATAATTCACCCCTCCACTTT. This encodes CASRGDYNSPLHF.

This clonotype has more than one count but fewer than ten. The rearrangement uses TRBV21-1 and TRBJ2-4; TRBD1 is taken as the D call from the table, unchecked against the DNA. TRBV21-1 is marked as a pseudogene. This CDR3 contains 14 residues. CDR3 nucleotide sequence: TGTGCCAGCAGCCCGGGACGGAGATTAGGGGGTCAGTACTTC. As protein: CASSPGRRLGGQYF.

This sequence joins TRBV3-1 and TRBJ2-2; D remains ambiguous. This CDR3 has 14 amino acids. V was cut by 1 base and J by 3 bases, with 6 bases left in between. Germline CDR1 reads LGHDT; CDR2 reads YNNKEL (reference sequence). The CDR3 here is CASSQARYTGELFF. In nucleotides, the CDR3 is TGTGCCAGCAGCCAAGCTCGGTACACCGGGGAGCTGTTTTTT. Full variable domain (outside the CDR3, taken from reference TRBV3-1 and TRBJ2-2): DTAVSQTPKYLVTQMGNDKSIKCEQNLGHDTMYWYKQDSKKFLKIMFSYNNKELIINETVPNRFSPKSPDKAHLNLHINSLELGDSAVYFCASSQARYTGELFFGEGSRLTVL.

The chain is built from TRBV5-1 and TRBJ2-3; 11 bases agree with TRBD2. After removal of 4 bases from V and 2 bases from J, the junction contained 6 bases not matched to a gene. The CDR3 runs to 16 residues. Germline CDR1 and CDR2: SGHRS and YFSETQ. The CDR3 sequence is CASSLLGLAATDTQYF. The DNA for the CDR3 is TGCGCCAGCAGCCTACTGGGACTAGCGGCCACAGATACGCAGTATTTT.

The J gene is TRBJ2-2, the V gene TRBV3-1, with a tentative D call TRBD2 (6 bases). V was pared by 4 bases and J by 3 bases, with 12 bases between. Germline assignment: CDR1 LGHDT and CDR2 YNNKEL (reference sequence). This CDR3 has 15 residues. CDR3 protein: CASSPGGFDTGELFF. The CDR3 bases are TGTGCCAGCAGCCCCGGAGGGTTCGACACCGGGGAGCTGTTTTTT.

This clonotype was seen more than once but under ten times. The CDR3 region has the DNA TGCAGTGCTAGAGATGAGCGCAGGGATCCCACCGGGGAGCTGTTTTTT. This sequence encodes CSARDERRDPTGELFF. The chain has TRBV20-1 and TRBJ2-2; D possibly corresponds to TRBD1 (5 bases). Germline V lookup: CDR1 DFQATT, CDR2 SNEGSKA (reference sequence). Between the trimmed V and J ends, which lost 0 bases and 4 bases, there was a span of 15 bases. The CDR3 consists of 16 residues.

The chain uses TRBV7-9 and TRBJ1-1; D is undetermined. The CDR3 runs 14 residues. The ends were cut back, 2 bases at V and 1 base at J, with 8 bases in the middle. CDR1 is SEHNR, CDR2 FQNEAQ, per germline (reference sequence). CDR3 DNA: TGTGCCAGCAGCTTATTCAAGGGGAACACTGAAGCTTTCTTT. Protein: CASSLFKGNTEAFF. Full variable domain (rest looked up from reference TRBV7-9 and TRBJ1-1): DTGVSQNPRHKITKRGQNVTFRCDPISEHNRLYWYRQTLGQGPEFLTYFQNEAQLEKSRLLSDRFSAERPKGSFSTLEIQRTEQGDSAMYLCASSLFKGNTEAFFGQGTRLTVV.

The chain couples TRBV3-1 to TRBJ1-6, with D possibly being TRBD1 (5 bases). The CDR3 is made up of 13 amino acids. CDR1 and CDR2 from the germline V gene are LGHDT and YNNKEL (reference sequence). V shed 4 bases and J shed 13 bases, with 14 bases lying between them. This chain's CDR3 is CASSRGRFWPLHF. CDR3 sequence (DNA): TGTGCCAGCAGCCGGGGACGTTTTTGGCCCCTCCACTTT.

This clonotype was counted ten times or more. This chain uses TRBV25-1 with TRBJ2-3; D is perhaps TRBD2 (6 bases). Germline CDR1 and CDR2: MGHDK and SYGVNS. CDR3 length equals 16 residues. V shed 6 bases and J shed 2 bases, with 18 bases lying between them. CDR3 DNA: TGTGCCAGCAGCCCTGGGGGAGGACGCCCCACAGATACGCAGTATTTT. This encodes CASSPGGGRPTDTQYF. Looking up the rest from reference TRBV25-1 and TRBJ2-3 gives the full variable domain: EADIYQTPRYLVIGTGKKITLECSQTMGHDKMYWYQQDPGMELHLIHYSYGVNSTEKGDLSSESTVSRIRTEHFPLTLESARPSHTSQYLCASSPGGGRPTDTQYFGPGTRLTVL.

This clonotype appeared a few times. The rearrangement links TRBV5-1 to TRBJ2-1, with D possibly matching TRBD1 (5 bases). Germline-derived CDR1 and CDR2 are SGHRS and YFSETQ. The V end lost 0 bases, the J end lost 7 bases, and 14 bases lay between the germline ends. The CDR3 totals 15 residues. CDR3 bases: TGCGCCAGCAGCTTGGGGGGCAGTGGGTTGAATGAGCAGTTCTTC. Translated, it gives CASSLGGSGLNEQFF.

This clonotype was picked up a small number of times. J is TRBJ2-5 and V is TRBV29-1, with TRBD1 identical over 7 bases. Trimming took 7 bases from V and 6 from J; bases not matched to a gene: 5. Germline V gene data show CDR1 as SQVTM and CDR2 as ANQGSEA. The CDR3 totals 11 residues. This CDR3 reads CSGNRGQTQYF. The CDR3 DNA follows: TGCAGCGGTAACAGGGGCCAGACCCAGTACTTC.

In its sample, this clonotype was seen a few times. The CDR3 sequence is CASRSGGSGYTF. The CDR3 coding sequence is TGTGCCAGCAGATCAGGGGGCTCTGGCTACACCTTC. V gene TRBV28 combines with J gene TRBJ1-2; TRBD1 matches 8 bases. Germline V lookup: CDR1 MDHEN, CDR2 SYDVKM. V lost 6 bases to trimming and J lost 7 bases; unmatched junction nucleotides: 4. The CDR3 contains 12 residues.